Listed here is a single T cell receptor beta chain. What it binds is not known. PCR employed 60 Vbeta and 13 Jbeta primers. The repertoire was sequenced with immunoSEQ multiplex PCR; TCRdb's copy has only in-frame clones and lacks some. The profile covers 100,000 to 150,000 clones, with under 85% appearing a single time and roughly 4.2% taken by the ten largest. This entry is derived from a study of cytomegalovirus exposure and HLA in healthy donors. The wider study: Researchers found that about four fifths of a few hundred genotyped donors fell within the Caucasian-associated ancestry cluster.

Study findings and constraints: Later, an analysis showed that TCR beta chains associated with HLA were more clonally expanded than others that were equally common. A later analysis reported that several of the most significant clusters appeared to be linked to common viral pathogens, among them Epstein-Barr virus. Accurate HLA-A and HLA-B prediction from TCR beta sequences was reported for most subjects.

Sequenced material: PBMCs. This sequence originates from a male donor in good health and CMV-seropositive.

The CDR3 coding sequence is TGTGCCAGCAGAGAGGGGACACAATCTGGAAACACCATATATTTT. The encoded protein is CASREGTQSGNTIYF. The chain employs TRBV7-6 and TRBJ1-3, with D perhaps TRBD1 (6 bases). CDR1 and CDR2 (germline): SGHVS, FNYEAQ. Trimming left V 6 bases short and J 1 base short, with 13 bases between. This CDR3 has 15 residues.